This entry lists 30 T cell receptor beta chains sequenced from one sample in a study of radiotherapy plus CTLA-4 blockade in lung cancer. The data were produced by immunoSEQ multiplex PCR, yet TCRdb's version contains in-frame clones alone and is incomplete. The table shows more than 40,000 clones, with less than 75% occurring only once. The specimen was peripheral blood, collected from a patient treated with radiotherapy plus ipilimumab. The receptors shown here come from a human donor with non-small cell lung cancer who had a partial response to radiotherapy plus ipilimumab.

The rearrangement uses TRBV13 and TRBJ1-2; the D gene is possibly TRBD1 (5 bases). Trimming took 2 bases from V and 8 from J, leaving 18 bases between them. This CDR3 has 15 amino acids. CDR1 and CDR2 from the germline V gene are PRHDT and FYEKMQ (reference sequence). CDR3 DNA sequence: TGTGCCAGCAGCTTAATCGGACACCTCCCGGAGGGCTACACCTTC. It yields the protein CASSLIGHLPEGYTF.

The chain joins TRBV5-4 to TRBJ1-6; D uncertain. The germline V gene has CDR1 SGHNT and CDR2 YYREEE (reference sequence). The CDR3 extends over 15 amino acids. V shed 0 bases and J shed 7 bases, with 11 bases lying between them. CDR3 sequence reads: CASSLAGVRNSPLHF. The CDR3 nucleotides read TGTGCCAGCAGCTTGGCGGGAGTTCGAAATTCACCCCTCCACTTT.

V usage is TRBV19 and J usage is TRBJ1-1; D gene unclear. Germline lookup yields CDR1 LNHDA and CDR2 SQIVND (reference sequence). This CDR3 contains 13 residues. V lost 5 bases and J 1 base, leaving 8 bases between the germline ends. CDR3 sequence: CASSPPGNTEAFF. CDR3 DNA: TGTGCCAGTAGTCCCCCGGGGAACACTGAAGCTTTCTTT. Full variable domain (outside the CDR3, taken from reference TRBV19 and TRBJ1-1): DGGITQSPKYLFRKEGQNVTLSCEQNLNHDAMYWYRQDPGQGLRLIYYSQIVNDFQKGDIAEGYSVSREKKESFPLTVTSAQKNPTAFYLCASSPPGNTEAFFGQGTRLTVV.

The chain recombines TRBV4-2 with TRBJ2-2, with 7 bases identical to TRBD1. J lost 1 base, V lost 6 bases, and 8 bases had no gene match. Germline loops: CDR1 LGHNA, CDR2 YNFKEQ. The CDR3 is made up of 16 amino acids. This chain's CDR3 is CASRSPGQWNTGELFF. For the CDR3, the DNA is TGTGCCAGCAGATCACCGGGACAGTGGAACACCGGGGAGCTGTTTTTT.

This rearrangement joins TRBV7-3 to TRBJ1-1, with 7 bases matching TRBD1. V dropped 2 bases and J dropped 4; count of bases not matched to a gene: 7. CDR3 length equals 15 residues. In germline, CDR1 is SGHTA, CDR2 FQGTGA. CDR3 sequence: CASSLGQVGSTEAFF. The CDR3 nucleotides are TGTGCCAGCAGCTTAGGACAGGTGGGGAGCACTGAAGCTTTCTTT.

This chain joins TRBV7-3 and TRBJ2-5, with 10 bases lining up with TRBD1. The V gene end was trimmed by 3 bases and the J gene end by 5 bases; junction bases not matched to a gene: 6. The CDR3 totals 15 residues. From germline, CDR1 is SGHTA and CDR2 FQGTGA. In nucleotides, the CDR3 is TGTGCCAGCAGCTTCCGGGACAGGGGTTCGGAGACCCAGTACTTC. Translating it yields CASSFRDRGSETQYF.

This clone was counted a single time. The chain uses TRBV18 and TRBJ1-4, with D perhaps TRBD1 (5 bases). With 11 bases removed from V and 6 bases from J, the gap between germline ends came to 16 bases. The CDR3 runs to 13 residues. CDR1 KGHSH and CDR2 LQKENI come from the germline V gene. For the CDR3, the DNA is TGTGCCGGCCGGGGCCCGGGGGATGAAAAACTGTTTTTT. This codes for CAGRGPGDEKLFF.

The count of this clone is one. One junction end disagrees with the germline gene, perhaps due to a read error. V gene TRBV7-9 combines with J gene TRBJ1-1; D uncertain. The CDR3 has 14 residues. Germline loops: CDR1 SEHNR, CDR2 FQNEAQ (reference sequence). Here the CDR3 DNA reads TGTGCCAGCAGCTTAGGGGGAGGACTACTGGAGCTGGACTTT. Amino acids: CASSLGGGLLELDF.

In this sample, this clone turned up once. The CDR3: CASSPTGAGNTEAFF. DNA of the CDR3: TGCGCCAGCAGCCCCACAGGGGCGGGGAACACTGAAGCTTTCTTT. The chain recombines TRBV5-1 with TRBJ1-1; 7 bases agree with TRBD1. The CDR3 runs 15 residues. CDR1 and CDR2 from the germline V gene are SGHRS and YFSETQ. V was clipped by 4 bases and J by 1 base; unmatched bases: 7.

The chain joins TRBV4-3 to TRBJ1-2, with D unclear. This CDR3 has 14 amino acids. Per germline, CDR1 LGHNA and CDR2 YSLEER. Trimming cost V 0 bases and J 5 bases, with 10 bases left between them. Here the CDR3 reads CASSQDKAVYGYTF. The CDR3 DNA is TGCGCCAGCAGCCAAGATAAGGCGGTGTATGGCTACACCTTC.

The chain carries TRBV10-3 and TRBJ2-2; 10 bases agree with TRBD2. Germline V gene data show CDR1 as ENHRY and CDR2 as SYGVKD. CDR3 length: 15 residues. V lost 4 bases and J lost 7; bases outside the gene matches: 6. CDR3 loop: CAISAAGGLVGELFF. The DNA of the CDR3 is TGTGCCATCAGTGCAGCGGGGGGGCTGGTCGGGGAGCTGTTTTTT.

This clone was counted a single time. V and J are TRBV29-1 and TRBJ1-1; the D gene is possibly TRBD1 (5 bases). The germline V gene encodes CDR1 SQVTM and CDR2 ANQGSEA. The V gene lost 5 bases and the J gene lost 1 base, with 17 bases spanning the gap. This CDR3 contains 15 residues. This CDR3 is CSVTGEKGSNTEAFF. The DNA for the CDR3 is TGCAGCGTTACAGGAGAAAAGGGTTCGAACACTGAAGCTTTCTTT.

The CDR3 DNA follows: TGTGCCTGGAGTCTGCGACTAGCGGGAGGTCCGGATGAGCAGTTCTTC. It codes for CAWSLRLAGGPDEQFF. The chain links TRBV30 to TRBJ2-1; 13 bases fit TRBD2. This CDR3 is 16 amino acids long. V lost 2 bases, J lost 8 bases, and 9 bases stayed unmatched. Per germline, CDR1 GTSNPN and CDR2 SVGIG (reference sequence). Looking up the rest from reference TRBV30 and TRBJ2-1 gives the full variable domain: SQTIHQWPATLVQPVGSPLSLECTVEGTSNPNLYWYRQAAGRGLQLLFYSVGIGQISSEVPQNLSASRPQDRQFILSSKKLLLSDSGFYLCAWSLRLAGGPDEQFFGPGTRLTVL.

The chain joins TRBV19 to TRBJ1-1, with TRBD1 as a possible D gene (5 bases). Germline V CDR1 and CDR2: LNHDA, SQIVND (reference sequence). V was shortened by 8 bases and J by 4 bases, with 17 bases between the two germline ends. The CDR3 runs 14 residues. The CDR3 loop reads CASAMTATSTEAFF. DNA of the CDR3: TGTGCCAGTGCAATGACAGCCACGAGCACTGAAGCTTTCTTT.

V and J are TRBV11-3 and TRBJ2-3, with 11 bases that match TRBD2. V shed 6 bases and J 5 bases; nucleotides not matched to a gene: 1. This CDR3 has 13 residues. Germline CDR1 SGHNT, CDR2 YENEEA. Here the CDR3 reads CASSSGGVDTQYF. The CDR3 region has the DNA TGTGCCAGCAGTAGCGGGGGGGTAGATACGCAGTATTTT.

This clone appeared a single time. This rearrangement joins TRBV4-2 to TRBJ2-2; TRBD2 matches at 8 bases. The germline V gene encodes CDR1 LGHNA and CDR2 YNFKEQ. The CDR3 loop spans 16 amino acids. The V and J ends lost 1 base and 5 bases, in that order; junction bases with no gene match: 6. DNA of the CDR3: TGTGCCAGCAGCCAAGCGGGGGGGCCTAGTACCGGGGAGCTGTTTTTT. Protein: CASSQAGGPSTGELFF.

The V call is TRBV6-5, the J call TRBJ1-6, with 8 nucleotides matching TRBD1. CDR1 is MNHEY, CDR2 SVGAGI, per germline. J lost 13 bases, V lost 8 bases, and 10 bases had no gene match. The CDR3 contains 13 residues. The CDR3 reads CASQDRASGPLHF. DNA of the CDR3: TGTGCCAGCCAGGACAGGGCCTCAGGTCCCCTCCACTTT.

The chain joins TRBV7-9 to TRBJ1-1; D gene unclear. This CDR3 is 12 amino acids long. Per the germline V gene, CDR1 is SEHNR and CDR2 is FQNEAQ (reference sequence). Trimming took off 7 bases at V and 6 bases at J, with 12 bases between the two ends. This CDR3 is CASIAGGAEAFF. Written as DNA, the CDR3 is TGTGCCAGCATAGCGGGTGGGGCTGAAGCTTTCTTT.

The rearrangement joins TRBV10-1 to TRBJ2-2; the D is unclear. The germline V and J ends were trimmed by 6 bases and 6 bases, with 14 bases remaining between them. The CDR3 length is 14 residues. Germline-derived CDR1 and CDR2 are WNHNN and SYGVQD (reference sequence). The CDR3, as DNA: TGCGCCAGCAGACTTAACTCGTTGGCCGGGGAGCTGTTTTTT. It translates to CASRLNSLAGELFF.

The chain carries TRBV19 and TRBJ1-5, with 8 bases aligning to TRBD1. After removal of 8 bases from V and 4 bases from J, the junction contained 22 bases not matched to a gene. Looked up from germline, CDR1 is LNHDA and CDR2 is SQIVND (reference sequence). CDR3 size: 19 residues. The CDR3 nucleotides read TGTGCCAGTCGTCCCCCCCGAGCGGAACGACAGGGGACTAATCAGCCCCAGCATTTT. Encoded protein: CASRPPRAERQGTNQPQHF.

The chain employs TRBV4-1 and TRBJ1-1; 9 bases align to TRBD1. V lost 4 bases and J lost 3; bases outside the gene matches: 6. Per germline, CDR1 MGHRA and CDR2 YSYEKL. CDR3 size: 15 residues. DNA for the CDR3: TGCGCCAGCAGCCGTGGGACAGGGCGGGACACTGAAGCTTTCTTT. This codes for CASSRGTGRDTEAFF.

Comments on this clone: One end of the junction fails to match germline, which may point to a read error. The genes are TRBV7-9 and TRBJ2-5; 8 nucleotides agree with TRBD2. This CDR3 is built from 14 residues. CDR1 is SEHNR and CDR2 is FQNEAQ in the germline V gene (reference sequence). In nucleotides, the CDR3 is TGTGCCAGCAGTTTAGGCGGGGGGCTTGAGACCCAGTACTTC. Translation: CASSLGGGLETQYF.

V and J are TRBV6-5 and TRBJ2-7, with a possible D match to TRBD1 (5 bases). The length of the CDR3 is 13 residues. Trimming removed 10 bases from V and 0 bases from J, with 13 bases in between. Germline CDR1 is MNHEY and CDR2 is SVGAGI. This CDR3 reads CATRGPSSYEQYF. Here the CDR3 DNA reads TGTGCCACAAGGGGTCCTAGCTCCTACGAGCAGTACTTC.

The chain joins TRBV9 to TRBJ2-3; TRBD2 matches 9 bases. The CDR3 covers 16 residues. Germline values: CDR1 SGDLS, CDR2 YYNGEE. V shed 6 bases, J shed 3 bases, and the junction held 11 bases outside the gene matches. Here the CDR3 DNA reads TGTGCCAGCAACCCAGGGCTAGCGGGAATAACAGATACGCAGTATTTT. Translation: CASNPGLAGITDTQYF.

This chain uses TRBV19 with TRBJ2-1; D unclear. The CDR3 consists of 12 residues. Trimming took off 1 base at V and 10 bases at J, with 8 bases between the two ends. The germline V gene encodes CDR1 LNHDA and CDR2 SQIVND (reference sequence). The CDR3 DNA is TGTGCCAGTAGTATAGGGGCTGCGGAGCAGTTCTTC. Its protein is CASSIGAAEQFF.

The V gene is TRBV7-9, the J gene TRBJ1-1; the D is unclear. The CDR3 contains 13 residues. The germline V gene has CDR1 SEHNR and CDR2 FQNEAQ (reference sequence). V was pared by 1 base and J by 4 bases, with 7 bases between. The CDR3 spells CASSLEGGTEAFF. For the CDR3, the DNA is TGTGCCAGCAGCTTAGAGGGAGGCACTGAAGCTTTCTTT.

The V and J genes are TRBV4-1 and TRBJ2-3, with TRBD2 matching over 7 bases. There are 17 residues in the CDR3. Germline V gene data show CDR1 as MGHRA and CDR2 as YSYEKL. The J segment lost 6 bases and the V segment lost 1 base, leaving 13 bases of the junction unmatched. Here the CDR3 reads CASSQAPGLGPRDTQYF. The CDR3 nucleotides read TGCGCCAGCAGCCAAGCTCCAGGACTAGGCCCTCGGGATACGCAGTATTTT.

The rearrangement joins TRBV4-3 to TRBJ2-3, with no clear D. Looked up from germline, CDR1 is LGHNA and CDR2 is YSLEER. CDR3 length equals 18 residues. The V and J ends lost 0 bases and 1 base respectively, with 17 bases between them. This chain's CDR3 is CASSQDLGRPAGTDTQYF. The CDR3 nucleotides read TGCGCCAGCAGCCAAGATCTTGGCAGGCCGGCAGGCACAGATACGCAGTATTTT.

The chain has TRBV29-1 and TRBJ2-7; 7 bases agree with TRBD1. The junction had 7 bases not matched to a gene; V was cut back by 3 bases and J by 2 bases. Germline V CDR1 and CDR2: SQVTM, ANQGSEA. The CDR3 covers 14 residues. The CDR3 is CSVDGQTGTYEQYF. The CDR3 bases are TGCAGCGTTGATGGCCAGACAGGGACCTACGAGCAGTACTTC.

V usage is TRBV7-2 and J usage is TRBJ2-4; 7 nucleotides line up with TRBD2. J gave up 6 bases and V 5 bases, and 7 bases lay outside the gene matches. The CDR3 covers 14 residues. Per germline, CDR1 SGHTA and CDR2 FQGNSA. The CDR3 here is CASSQAGTSNIQYF. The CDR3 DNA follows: TGTGCCAGCAGCCAAGCGGGGACTTCAAACATTCAGTACTTC.